These 13 T cell receptor beta chains originate from one sample sequenced in a study of shared clonotypes between healthy human individuals. Data came from immunoSEQ multiplex PCR; TCRdb stores just in-frame clones and leaves some out. The sample includes around 450,000 clones, around 79% of them seen just once. Sequencing input: PBMCs. All receptors come from a woman in her thirties or forties in good health. Some clones in this sample may be carry-over from other donors' samples.

The chain employs TRBV28 and TRBJ2-7; D assignment may be TRBD1 or TRBD2 (5 bases each). V lost 3 bases and J 1 base, leaving 13 bases between the germline ends. Germline CDR1 MDHEN, CDR2 SYDVKM. The CDR3 loop spans 15 amino acids. In DNA, the CDR3 is TGTGCCAGCAGTTTTTGGGGGAGTAGGTCCTACGAGCAGTACTTC. It codes for CASSFWGSRSYEQYF.

This clone was picked up one time. The rearrangement joins TRBV6-1 to TRBJ1-1, with 11 bases fitting TRBD1. This CDR3 contains 15 residues. With 3 bases clipped from V and 5 bases from J, the junction kept 5 bases outside the gene matches. Germline values: CDR1 MNHNS, CDR2 SASEGT. The CDR3 DNA sequence: TGTGCCAGCAGTGAGAGGGACAGGGGGAGAACTGAAGCTTTCTTT. It translates to CASSERDRGRTEAFF.

V usage is TRBV5-6 and J usage is TRBJ2-5; tentative D call: TRBD2 (5 bases). Germline CDR1 and CDR2: SGHDT and YYEEEE. This CDR3 comprises 13 residues. Trimming cost V 6 bases and J 2 bases, with 11 bases left between them. CDR3 protein: CASTKLVQETQYF. CDR3 in DNA: TGTGCCAGCACAAAACTAGTACAAGAGACCCAGTACTTC.

V usage is TRBV11-1 and J usage is TRBJ1-1; D remains ambiguous. There are 15 residues in the CDR3. Trimming took 7 bases from V and 1 from J, leaving 16 bases between them. Germline V CDR1 and CDR2: SGHAT, FQDESV (reference sequence). The CDR3, as DNA: TGTGCCAGCACCCGATTACAGAACCCGAACACTGAAGCTTTCTTT. Its translation is CASTRLQNPNTEAFF.

The V gene is TRBV6-5, the J gene TRBJ1-2, with a tentative D call TRBD1 (6 bases). Germline-derived CDR1 and CDR2 are MNHEY and SVGAGI. Trimming removed 6 bases from V and 8 bases from J, with 16 bases in between. The CDR3 length is 13 residues. CDR3 sequence reads: CASSSTGPGGYTF. The CDR3 DNA sequence: TGTGCCAGCAGCTCCACAGGGCCCGGGGGCTACACCTTC.

In its sample, this clone was seen once. The J gene is TRBJ2-2, the V gene TRBV4-3; 9 bases match TRBD2. Germline CDR1 LGHNA, CDR2 YSLEER. With V trimmed by 0 bases and J by 6 bases, 8 bases remained unmatched. CDR3 length: 17 amino acids. The CDR3 sequence is CASSQDYSLAGAGELFF. CDR3 DNA: TGCGCCAGCAGCCAAGATTATTCACTAGCGGGCGCCGGGGAGCTGTTTTTT.

This clone came up once. The chain links TRBV27 to TRBJ2-5; 12 positions agree with TRBD2. The V gene end was trimmed by 5 bases and the J gene end by 2 bases; junction bases not matched to a gene: 9. CDR3 length: 17 residues. Germline CDR1 MNHEY, CDR2 SMNVEV (reference sequence). CDR3 nucleotides: TGTGCCAGCAGTAGACTAGCGGGAGAAGGGGGGCAAGAGACCCAGTACTTC. This codes for CASSRLAGEGGQETQYF.

This clone has just one count. V usage is TRBV4-3 and J usage is TRBJ2-7, with 10 nucleotides matching TRBD1. Germline assignment: CDR1 LGHNA and CDR2 YSLEER. With 3 bases clipped from V and 2 bases from J, the junction kept 1 base outside the gene matches. This CDR3 comprises 14 residues. CDR3 residues: CASSHDRGPYEQYF. In nucleotides, the CDR3 is TGCGCCAGCAGCCACGACAGGGGGCCCTACGAGCAGTACTTC.

This chain links TRBV29-1 with TRBJ2-5; D not certain. Germline V gives CDR1 SQVTM, CDR2 ANQGSEA. V dropped 0 bases and J dropped 2 bases, with 1 base sitting between them. The CDR3 is 11 residues long. CDR3 sequence: CSVEDQETQYF. The CDR3 DNA reads TGCAGCGTTGAAGATCAAGAGACCCAGTACTTC. The variable domain in full, with the rest retrieved from reference TRBV29-1 and TRBJ2-5, is SAVISQKPSRDICQRGTSLTIQCQVDSQVTMMFWYRQQPGQSLTLIATANQGSEATYESGFVIDKFPISRPNLTFSTLTVSNMSPEDSSIYLCSVEDQETQYFGPGTRLLVL.

This chain links TRBV6-5 with TRBJ1-2; D is unresolved. V was trimmed by 6 bases and J by 10 bases, leaving 18 bases between them. The CDR3 consists of 13 residues. Germline V gene data show CDR1 as MNHEY and CDR2 as SVGAGI. In DNA, the CDR3 is TGTGCCAGCAGCTACGAGGGCGCGCTCCCCTACACCTTC. Amino acids: CASSYEGALPYTF.

V is TRBV28 and J is TRBJ2-1; 11 bases agree with TRBD2. V dropped 6 bases and J dropped 1; count of bases not matched to a gene: 5. CDR1 and CDR2 (germline): MDHEN, SYDVKM. CDR3 length equals 16 residues. The CDR3 nucleotides read TGTGCCAGCAGACTAGCGGGAGAGTCGTCCTACAATGAGCAGTTCTTC. This gives the protein CASRLAGESSYNEQFF. Complete variable domain (other parts from reference TRBV28 and TRBJ2-1): DVKVTQSSRYLVKRTGEKVFLECVQDMDHENMFWYRQDPGLGLRLIYFSYDVKMKEKGDIPEGYSVSREKKERFSLILESASTNQTSMYLCASRLAGESSYNEQFFGPGTRLTVL.

The J gene is TRBJ2-7, the V gene TRBV28, with D perhaps TRBD2 (5 bases). The CDR3 has 12 residues. CDR1 is MDHEN and CDR2 is SYDVKM in the germline V gene. Deletions cut 7 bases from V and 7 bases from J, with 14 bases between. This chain's CDR3 is CASNLNPGEQYF. DNA of the CDR3: TGTGCCAGCAACCTCAACCCGGGGGAGCAGTACTTC.

V gene TRBV9 combines with J gene TRBJ2-5, with TRBD2 identical over 8 bases. V lost 0 bases, J lost 4 bases, and 11 bases stayed unmatched. CDR1 and CDR2 (germline): SGDLS, YYNGEE. The CDR3 contains 17 residues. DNA of the CDR3: TGTGCCAGCAGCGTAGCTACGAATGGGCTAGCGGGAGAGACCCAGTACTTC. Its translation: CASSVATNGLAGETQYF.